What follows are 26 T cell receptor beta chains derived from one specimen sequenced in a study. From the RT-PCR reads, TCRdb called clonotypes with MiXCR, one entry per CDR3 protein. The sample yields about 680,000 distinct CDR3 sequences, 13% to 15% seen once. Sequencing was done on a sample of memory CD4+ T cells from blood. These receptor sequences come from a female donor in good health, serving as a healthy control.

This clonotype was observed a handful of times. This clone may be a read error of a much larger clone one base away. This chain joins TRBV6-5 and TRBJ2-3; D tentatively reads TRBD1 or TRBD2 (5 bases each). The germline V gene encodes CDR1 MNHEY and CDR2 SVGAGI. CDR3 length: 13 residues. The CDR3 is CAISYTLGVTQYF. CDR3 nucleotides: TGTGCCATCAGTTACACTTTGGGGGTTACGCAGTATTTT.

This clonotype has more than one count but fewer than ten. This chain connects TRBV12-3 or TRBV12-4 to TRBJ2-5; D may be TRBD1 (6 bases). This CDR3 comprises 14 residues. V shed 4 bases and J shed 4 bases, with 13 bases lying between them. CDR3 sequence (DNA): TGTGCCAGCAGTTCCCTAACAGGGTTAGAGACCCAGTACTTC. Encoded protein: CASSSLTGLETQYF.

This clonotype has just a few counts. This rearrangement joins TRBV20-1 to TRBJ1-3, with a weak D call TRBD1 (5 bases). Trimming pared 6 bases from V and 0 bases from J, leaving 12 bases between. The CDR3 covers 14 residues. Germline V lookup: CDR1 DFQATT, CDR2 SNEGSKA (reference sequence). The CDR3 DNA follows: TGCAGTGCCCGGGACGCTAGCTCTGGAAACACCATATATTTT. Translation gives CSARDASSGNTIYF.

CDR3 region: CASSQGTGASGNTIYF. The CDR3 bases are TGTGCCAGCAGCCAGGGTACAGGGGCCTCTGGAAACACCATATATTTT. The chain recombines TRBV3-1 with TRBJ1-3, with TRBD1 matching 7 bases. This CDR3 spans 16 amino acids. V gave up 3 bases and J gave up 0 bases; unmatched junction bases: 5. CDR1 LGHDT and CDR2 YNNKEL come from the germline V gene (reference sequence). The full variable domain, completed using reference TRBV3-1 and TRBJ1-3, is DTAVSQTPKYLVTQMGNDKSIKCEQNLGHDTMYWYKQDSKKFLKIMFSYNNKELIINETVPNRFSPKSPDKAHLNLHINSLELGDSAVYFCASSQGTGASGNTIYFGEGSWLTVV.

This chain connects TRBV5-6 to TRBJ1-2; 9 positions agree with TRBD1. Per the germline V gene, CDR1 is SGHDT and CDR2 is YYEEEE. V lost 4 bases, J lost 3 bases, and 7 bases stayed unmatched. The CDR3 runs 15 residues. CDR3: CASSETGGADYGYTF. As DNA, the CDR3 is TGTGCCAGCAGCGAAACAGGGGGCGCCGACTATGGCTACACCTTC.

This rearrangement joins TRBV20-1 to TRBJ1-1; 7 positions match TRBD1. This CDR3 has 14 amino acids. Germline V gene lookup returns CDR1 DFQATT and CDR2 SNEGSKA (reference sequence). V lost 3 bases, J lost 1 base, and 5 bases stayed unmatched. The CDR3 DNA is TGCAGTGCTAGCCCCGGGACAGCGAACACTGAAGCTTTCTTT. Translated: CSASPGTANTEAFF.

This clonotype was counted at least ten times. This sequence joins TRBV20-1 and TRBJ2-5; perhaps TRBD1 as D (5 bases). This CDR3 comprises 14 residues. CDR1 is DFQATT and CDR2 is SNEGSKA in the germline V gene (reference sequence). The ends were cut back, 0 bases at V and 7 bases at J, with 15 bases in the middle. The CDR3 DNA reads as TGCAGTGCTAGAGATGGGTCAGGGTTGGGGACCCAGTACTTC. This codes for CSARDGSGLGTQYF.

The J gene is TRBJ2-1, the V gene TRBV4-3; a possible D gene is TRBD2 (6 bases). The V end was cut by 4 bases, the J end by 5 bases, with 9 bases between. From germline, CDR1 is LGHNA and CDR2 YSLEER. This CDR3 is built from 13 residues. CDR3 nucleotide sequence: TGCGCCAGCAGCCTATGGACTAACAATGAGCAGTTCTTC. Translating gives CASSLWTNNEQFF.

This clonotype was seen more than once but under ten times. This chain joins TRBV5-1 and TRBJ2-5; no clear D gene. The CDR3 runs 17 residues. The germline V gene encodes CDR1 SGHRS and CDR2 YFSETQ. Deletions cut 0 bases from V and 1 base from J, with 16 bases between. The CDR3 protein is CASSLGPDWATQETQYF. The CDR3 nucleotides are TGCGCCAGCAGCTTGGGGCCGGATTGGGCCACCCAAGAGACCCAGTACTTC.

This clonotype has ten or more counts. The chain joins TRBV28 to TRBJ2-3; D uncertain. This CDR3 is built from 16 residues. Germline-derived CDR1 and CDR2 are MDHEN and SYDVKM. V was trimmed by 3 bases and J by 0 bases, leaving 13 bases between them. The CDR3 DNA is TGTGCCAGCAGTTTCAGTAGCTACCCTAGCACAGATACGCAGTATTTT. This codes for CASSFSSYPSTDTQYF. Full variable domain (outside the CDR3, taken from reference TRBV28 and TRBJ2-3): DVKVTQSSRYLVKRTGEKVFLECVQDMDHENMFWYRQDPGLGLRLIYFSYDVKMKEKGDIPEGYSVSREKKERFSLILESASTNQTSMYLCASSFSSYPSTDTQYFGPGTRLTVL.

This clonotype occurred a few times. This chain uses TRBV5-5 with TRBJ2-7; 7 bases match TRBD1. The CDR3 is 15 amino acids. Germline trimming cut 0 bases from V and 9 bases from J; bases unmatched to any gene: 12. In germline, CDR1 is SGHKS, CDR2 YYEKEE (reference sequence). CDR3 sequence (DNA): TGTGCCAGCAGCTTGGAGGGACAGCACACTTGGGGGCAGTACTTC. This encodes CASSLEGQHTWGQYF.

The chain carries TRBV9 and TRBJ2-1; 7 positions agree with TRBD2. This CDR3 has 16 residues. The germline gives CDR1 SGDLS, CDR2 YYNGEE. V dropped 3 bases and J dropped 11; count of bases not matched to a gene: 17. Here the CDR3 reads CASSAPGTIGAGKQFF. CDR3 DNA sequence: TGTGCCAGCAGCGCCCCCGGGACTATCGGGGCCGGGAAGCAGTTCTTC.

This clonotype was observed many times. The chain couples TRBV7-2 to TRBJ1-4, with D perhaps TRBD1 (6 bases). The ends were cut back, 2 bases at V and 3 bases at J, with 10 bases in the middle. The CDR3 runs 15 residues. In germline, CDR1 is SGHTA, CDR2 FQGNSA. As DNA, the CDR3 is TGTGCCAGCAGCTTAAGGTGGACAGCTAATGAAAAACTGTTTTTT. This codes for CASSLRWTANEKLFF.

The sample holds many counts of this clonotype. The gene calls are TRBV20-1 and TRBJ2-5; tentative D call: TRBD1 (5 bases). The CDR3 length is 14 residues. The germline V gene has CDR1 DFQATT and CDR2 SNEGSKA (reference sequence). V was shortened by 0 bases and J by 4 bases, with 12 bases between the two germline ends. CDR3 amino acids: CSAREGLGVETQYF. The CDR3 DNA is TGCAGTGCTAGAGAGGGGCTAGGTGTAGAGACCCAGTACTTC.

Here the CDR3 reads CASSPGRTVTYNEQFF. The CDR3 coding sequence is TGTGCCAGCAGCCCTGGCCGGACAGTGACCTACAATGAGCAGTTCTTC. V gene TRBV7-9 combines with J gene TRBJ2-1; a possible D gene is TRBD1 (6 bases). Trimming took off 5 bases at V and 2 bases at J, with 16 bases between the two ends. The CDR3 contains 16 residues. CDR1 and CDR2 from the germline V gene are SEHNR and FQNEAQ (reference sequence).

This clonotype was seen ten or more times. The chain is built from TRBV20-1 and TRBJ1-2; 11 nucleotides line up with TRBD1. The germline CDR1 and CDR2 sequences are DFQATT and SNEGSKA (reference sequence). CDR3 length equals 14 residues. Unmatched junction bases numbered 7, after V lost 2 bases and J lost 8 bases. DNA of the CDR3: TGCAGTGCTAGACCTCTAGGACAGGGGGCAGGCTACACCTTC. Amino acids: CSARPLGQGAGYTF.

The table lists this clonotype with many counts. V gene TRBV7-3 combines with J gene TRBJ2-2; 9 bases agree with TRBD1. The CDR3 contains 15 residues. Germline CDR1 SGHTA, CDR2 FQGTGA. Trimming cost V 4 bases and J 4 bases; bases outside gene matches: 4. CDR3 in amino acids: CASSSRQGGTGELFF. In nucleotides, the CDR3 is TGTGCCAGCAGCTCCCGACAGGGGGGCACCGGGGAGCTGTTTTTT. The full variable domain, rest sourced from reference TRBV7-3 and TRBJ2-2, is GAGVSQTPSNKVTEKGKYVELRCDPISGHTALYWYRQSLGQGPEFLIYFQGTGAADDSGLPNDRFFAVRPEGSVSTLKIQRTERGDSAVYLCASSSRQGGTGELFFGEGSRLTVL.

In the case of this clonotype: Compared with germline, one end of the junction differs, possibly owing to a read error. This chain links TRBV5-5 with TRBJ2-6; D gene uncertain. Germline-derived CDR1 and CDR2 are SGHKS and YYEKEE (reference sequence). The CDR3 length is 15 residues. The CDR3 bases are TGTGCCAGCAGCTTCCACAGCTCTGAGGCCAACGTCCTGACTTTC. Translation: CASSFHSSEANVLTF.

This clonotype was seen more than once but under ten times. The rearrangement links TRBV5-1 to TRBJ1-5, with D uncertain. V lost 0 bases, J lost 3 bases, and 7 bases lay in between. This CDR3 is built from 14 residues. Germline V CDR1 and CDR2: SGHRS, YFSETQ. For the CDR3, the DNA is TGCGCCAGCAGCTTGGATGTCTCCAATCAGCCCCAGCATTTT. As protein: CASSLDVSNQPQHF.

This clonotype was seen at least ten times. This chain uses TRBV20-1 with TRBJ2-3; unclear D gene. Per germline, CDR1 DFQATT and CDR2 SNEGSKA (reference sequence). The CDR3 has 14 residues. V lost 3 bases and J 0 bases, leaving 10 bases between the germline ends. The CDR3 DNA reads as TGCAGTGCTAGGGGCGACACAAGCACAGATACGCAGTATTTT. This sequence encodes CSARGDTSTDTQYF.

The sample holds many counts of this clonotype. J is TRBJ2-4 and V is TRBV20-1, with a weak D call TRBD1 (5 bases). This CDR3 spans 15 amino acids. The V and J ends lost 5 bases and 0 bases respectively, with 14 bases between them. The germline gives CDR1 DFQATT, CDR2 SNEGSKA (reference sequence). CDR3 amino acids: CSAGLGRLAKNIQYF. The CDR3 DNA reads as TGCAGTGCTGGGTTGGGGCGGCTAGCCAAAAACATTCAGTACTTC.

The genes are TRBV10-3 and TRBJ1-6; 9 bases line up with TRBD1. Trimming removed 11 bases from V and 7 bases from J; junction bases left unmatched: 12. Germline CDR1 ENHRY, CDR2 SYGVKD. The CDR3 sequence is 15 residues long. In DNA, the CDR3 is TGTGCCGTACCTTCCGGGACAGGGCCGAATTCACCCCTCCACTTT. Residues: CAVPSGTGPNSPLHF.

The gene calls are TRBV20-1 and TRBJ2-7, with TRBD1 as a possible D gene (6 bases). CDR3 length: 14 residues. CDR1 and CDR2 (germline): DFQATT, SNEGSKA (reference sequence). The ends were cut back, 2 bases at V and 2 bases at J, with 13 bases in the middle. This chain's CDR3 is CSARSRTEPYEQYF. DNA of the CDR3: TGCAGTGCTAGATCTCGGACAGAACCCTACGAGCAGTACTTC.

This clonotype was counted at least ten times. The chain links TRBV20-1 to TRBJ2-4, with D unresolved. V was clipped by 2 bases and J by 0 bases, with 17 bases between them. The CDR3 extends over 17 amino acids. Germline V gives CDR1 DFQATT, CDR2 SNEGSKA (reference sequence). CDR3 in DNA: TGCAGTGCTAGACCGCTGGTCTCCGACGGAGCCAAAAACATTCAGTACTTC. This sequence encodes CSARPLVSDGAKNIQYF.

The CDR3 sequence: CSARTVNGYTF. For the CDR3, the DNA is TGCAGTGCCCGGACAGTAAATGGCTACACCTTC. The chain links TRBV20-1 to TRBJ1-2; the D gene is possibly TRBD1 (6 bases). The length of the CDR3 is 11 residues. V lost 6 bases, J lost 6 bases, and 11 bases lay in between. Germline V gene data show CDR1 as DFQATT and CDR2 as SNEGSKA (reference sequence).

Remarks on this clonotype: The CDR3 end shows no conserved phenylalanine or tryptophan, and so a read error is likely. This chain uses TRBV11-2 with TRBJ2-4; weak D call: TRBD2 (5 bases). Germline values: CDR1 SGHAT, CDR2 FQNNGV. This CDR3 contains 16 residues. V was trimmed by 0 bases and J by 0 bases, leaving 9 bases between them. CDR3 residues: CASSLDAGIAKNIQYL. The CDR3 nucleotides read TGTGCCAGCAGCTTAGATGCGGGTATAGCCAAAAACATTCAGTACCTC.